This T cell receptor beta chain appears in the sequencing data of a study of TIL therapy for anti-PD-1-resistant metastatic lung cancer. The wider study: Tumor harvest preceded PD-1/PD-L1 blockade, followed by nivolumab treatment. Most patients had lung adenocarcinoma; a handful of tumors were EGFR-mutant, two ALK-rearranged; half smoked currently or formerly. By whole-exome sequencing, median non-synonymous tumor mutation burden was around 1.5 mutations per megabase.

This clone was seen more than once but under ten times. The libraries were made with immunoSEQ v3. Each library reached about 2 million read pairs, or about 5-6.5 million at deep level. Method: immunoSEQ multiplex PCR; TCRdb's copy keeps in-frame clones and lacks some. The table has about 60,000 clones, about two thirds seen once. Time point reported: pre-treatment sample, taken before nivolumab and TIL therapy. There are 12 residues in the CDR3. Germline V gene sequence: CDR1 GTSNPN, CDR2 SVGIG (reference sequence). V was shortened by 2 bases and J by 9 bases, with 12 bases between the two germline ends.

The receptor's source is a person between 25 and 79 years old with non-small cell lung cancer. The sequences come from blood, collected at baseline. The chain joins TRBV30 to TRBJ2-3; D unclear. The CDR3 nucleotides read TGTGCCTGGAGTCTTGGTCAGGCGACGCAGTATTTT. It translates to CAWSLGQATQYF. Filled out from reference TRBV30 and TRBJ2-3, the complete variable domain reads SQTIHQWPATLVQPVGSPLSLECTVEGTSNPNLYWYRQAAGRGLQLLFYSVGIGQISSEVPQNLSASRPQDRQFILSSKKLLLSDSGFYLCAWSLGQATQYFGPGTRLTVL.